The 11 T cell receptor beta chains below all came from one sample that was sequenced in a study of control samples from healthy donors and cancer patients. Some clones are missing from TCRdb's copy, which holds only in-frame ones; the method was immunoSEQ multiplex PCR. The sample holds over 150,000 clones, around nine tenths seen once. The sample was blood. These receptor sequences come from a man between 25 and 39 years old in good health.

The V and J genes are TRBV5-1 and TRBJ2-7; no firm D call. V was pared by 0 bases and J by 2 bases, with 12 bases between. The germline gives CDR1 SGHRS, CDR2 YFSETQ. The CDR3 runs 15 residues. The DNA for the CDR3 is TGCGCCAGCAGCTTGGCCCTCGGTCAAGCCTACGAGCAGTACTTC. Protein: CASSLALGQAYEQYF.

The gene calls are TRBV13 and TRBJ2-1; 10 nucleotides agree with TRBD2. Looked up from germline, CDR1 is PRHDT and CDR2 is FYEKMQ (reference sequence). The ends lost 6 bases at V and 8 bases at J; junction bases unmatched: 7. The CDR3 loop spans 14 amino acids. The chain's CDR3 is CASRRAGGPHEQFF. In DNA, the CDR3 is TGTGCCAGCAGGAGAGCGGGAGGGCCACATGAGCAGTTCTTC.

The V gene is TRBV19, the J gene TRBJ1-6, with D perhaps TRBD1 (5 bases). Trimming pared 4 bases from V and 5 bases from J, leaving 12 bases between. Germline-derived CDR1 and CDR2 are LNHDA and SQIVND (reference sequence). The CDR3 sequence is 15 residues long. The CDR3, as DNA: TGTGCCAGTAGTACCGGGCAGGGTGATAATTCACCCCTCCACTTT. Residues: CASSTGQGDNSPLHF.

This chain links TRBV27 with TRBJ1-1; perhaps TRBD1 as D (5 bases). Germline CDR1 MNHEY, CDR2 SMNVEV (reference sequence). The CDR3 has 15 amino acids. Trimming left V 10 bases short and J 0 bases short, with 18 bases between. In nucleotides, the CDR3 is TGTGCCACGGGACGGGGCCCGGACCTGAACACTGAAGCTTTCTTT. Translation gives CATGRGPDLNTEAFF.

This rearrangement joins TRBV19 to TRBJ1-1; TRBD1 matches 9 bases. The CDR3 sequence is 13 residues long. The junction had 5 bases not matched to a gene; V was cut back by 7 bases and J by 5 bases. Germline CDR1 is LNHDA and CDR2 is SQIVND (reference sequence). CDR3 nucleotides: TGTGCCAGTATCCCGGACAGGGGAACTGAAGCTTTCTTT. Its protein is CASIPDRGTEAFF.

The chain recombines TRBV5-4 with TRBJ2-3; a possible D gene is TRBD2 (6 bases). The CDR3 is 15 residues long. Trimming removed 0 bases at V and 4 bases at J, with 12 bases between. From germline, CDR1 is SGHNT and CDR2 YYREEE (reference sequence). The CDR3 region is CASSLDGSSADTQYF. CDR3 in DNA: TGTGCCAGCAGCTTGGACGGGAGTTCTGCAGATACGCAGTATTTT.

About this clone: Other nucleotide sequences from this sample produce the same CDR3. The V call is TRBV5-1, the J call TRBJ2-1; 12 positions match TRBD2. The trim removed 3 bases at V and 4 bases at J, leaving 2 bases unmatched. There are 15 residues in the CDR3. CDR1 is SGHRS, CDR2 YFSETQ, per germline. CDR3 region: CASSSGTSGYNEQFF. CDR3 bases: TGCGCCAGCAGCTCCGGGACTAGCGGGTACAATGAGCAGTTCTTC.

This clone was seen only a few times. The genes are TRBV28 and TRBJ1-1, with 8 bases identical to TRBD1. V was clipped by 4 bases and J by 6 bases; unmatched bases: 10. From germline, CDR1 is MDHEN and CDR2 SYDVKM. This CDR3 has 15 residues. The DNA for the CDR3 is TGTGCCAGCAGTTCTTTCGGACAGGGCACGTCTGAAGCTTTCTTT. Translating it yields CASSSFGQGTSEAFF.

The chain combines TRBV27 with TRBJ1-2; 9 nucleotides line up with TRBD1. The CDR3 length is 14 residues. The V segment lost 7 bases and the J segment 4 bases; nucleotides outside the gene matches: 7. Germline V CDR1 and CDR2: MNHEY, SMNVEV (reference sequence). In nucleotides, the CDR3 is TGTGCCAGCACCGCCGGGACAGGGCCCTATGGCTACACCTTC. Amino acids: CASTAGTGPYGYTF.

The CDR3 is CASSRTGIWPQHF. The DNA for the CDR3 is TGTGCCAGCAGCAGAACAGGGATTTGGCCCCAGCATTTT. The rearrangement uses TRBV2 and TRBJ1-5, with D perhaps matching TRBD1 (6 bases). CDR1 is SNHLY, CDR2 FYNNEI, per germline. This CDR3 spans 13 amino acids. Trimming removed 6 bases at V and 9 bases at J, with 15 bases between.

V and J are TRBV5-6 and TRBJ2-7; D unclear. The length of the CDR3 is 14 residues. Germline V lookup: CDR1 SGHDT, CDR2 YYEEEE. V dropped 3 bases and J dropped 2 bases, with 12 bases sitting between them. In DNA form, the CDR3 reads TGTGCCAGCAGCTCGTCTTTGATACCCTACGAGCAGTACTTC. This codes for CASSSSLIPYEQYF.